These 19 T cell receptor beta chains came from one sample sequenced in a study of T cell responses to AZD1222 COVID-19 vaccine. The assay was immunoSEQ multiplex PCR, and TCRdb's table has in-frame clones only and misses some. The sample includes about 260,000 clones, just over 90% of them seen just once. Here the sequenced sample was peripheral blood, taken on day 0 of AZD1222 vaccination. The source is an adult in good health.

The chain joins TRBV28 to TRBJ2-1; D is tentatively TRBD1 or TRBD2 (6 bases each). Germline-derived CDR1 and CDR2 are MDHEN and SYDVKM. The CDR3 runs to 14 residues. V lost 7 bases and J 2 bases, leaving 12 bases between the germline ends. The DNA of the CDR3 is TGTGCCAGCACGGGGGCTCCCACCTACAATGAGCAGTTCTTC. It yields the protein CASTGAPTYNEQFF.

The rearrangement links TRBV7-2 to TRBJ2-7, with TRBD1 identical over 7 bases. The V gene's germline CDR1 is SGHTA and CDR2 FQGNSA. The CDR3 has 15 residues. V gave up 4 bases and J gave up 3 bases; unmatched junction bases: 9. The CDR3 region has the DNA TGTGCCAGCAGCTCCCGGACAGGACCGGGCTACGAGCAGTACTTC. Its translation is CASSSRTGPGYEQYF.

The CDR3 loop is CASRSSGTGGEQYF. For the CDR3, the DNA is TGTGCCAGCAGATCCTCTGGGACAGGGGGAGAGCAGTACTTC. The chain carries TRBV6-5 and TRBJ2-7; TRBD1 aligns across 11 bases. The CDR3 loop spans 14 amino acids. The V segment lost 6 bases and the J segment 7 bases; nucleotides outside the gene matches: 8. Looked up from germline, CDR1 is MNHEY and CDR2 is SVGAGI.

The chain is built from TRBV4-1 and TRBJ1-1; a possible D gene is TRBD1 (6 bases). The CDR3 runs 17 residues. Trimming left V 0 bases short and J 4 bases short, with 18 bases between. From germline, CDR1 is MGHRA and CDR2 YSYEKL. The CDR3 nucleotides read TGCGCCAGCAGCCAAGACCGAGGGGGTGTGGGTTCCACTGAAGCTTTCTTT. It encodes CASSQDRGGVGSTEAFF.

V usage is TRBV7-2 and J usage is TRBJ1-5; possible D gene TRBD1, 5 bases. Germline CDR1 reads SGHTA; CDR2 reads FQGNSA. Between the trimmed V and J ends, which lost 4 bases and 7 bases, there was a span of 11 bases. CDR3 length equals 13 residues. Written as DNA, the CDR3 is TGTGCCAGCAGCTCATACGACAGACAGCCCCAGCATTTT. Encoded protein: CASSSYDRQPQHF.

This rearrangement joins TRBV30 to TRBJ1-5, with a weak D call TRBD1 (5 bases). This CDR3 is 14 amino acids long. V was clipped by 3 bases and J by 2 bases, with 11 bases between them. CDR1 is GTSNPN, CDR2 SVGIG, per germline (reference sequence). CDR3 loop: CAWSGRGGNQPQHF. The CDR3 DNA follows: TGTGCCTGGAGCGGGAGGGGAGGCAATCAGCCCCAGCATTTT.

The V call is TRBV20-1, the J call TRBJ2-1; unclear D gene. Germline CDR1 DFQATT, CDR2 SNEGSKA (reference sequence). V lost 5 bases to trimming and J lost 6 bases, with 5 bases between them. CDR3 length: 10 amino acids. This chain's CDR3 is CSAEANEQFF. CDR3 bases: TGCAGTGCTGAGGCCAATGAGCAGTTCTTC.

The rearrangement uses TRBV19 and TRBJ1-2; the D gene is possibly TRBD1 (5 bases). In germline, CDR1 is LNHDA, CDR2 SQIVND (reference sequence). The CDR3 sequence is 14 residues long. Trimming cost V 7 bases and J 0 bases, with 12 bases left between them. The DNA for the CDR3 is TGTGCCAGTAAGTCCAGGGAAGCTAACTATGGCTACACCTTC. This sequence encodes CASKSREANYGYTF. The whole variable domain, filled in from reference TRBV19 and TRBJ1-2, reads DGGITQSPKYLFRKEGQNVTLSCEQNLNHDAMYWYRQDPGQGLRLIYYSQIVNDFQKGDIAEGYSVSREKKESFPLTVTSAQKNPTAFYLCASKSREANYGYTFGSGTRLTVV.

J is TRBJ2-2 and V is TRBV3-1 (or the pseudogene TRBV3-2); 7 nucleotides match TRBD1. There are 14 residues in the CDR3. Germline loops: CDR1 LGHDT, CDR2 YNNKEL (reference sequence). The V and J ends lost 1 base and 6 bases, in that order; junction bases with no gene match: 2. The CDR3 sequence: CASSQGTGAGELFF. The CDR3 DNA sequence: TGTGCCAGCAGCCAAGGGACAGGAGCCGGGGAGCTGTTTTTT.

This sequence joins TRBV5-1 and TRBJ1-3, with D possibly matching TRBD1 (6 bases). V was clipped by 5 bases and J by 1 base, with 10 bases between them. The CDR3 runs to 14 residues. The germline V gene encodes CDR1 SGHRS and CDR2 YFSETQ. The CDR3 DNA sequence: TGCGCCAGCAGAAAAGGGGGATCTGGAAACACCATATATTTT. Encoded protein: CASRKGGSGNTIYF.

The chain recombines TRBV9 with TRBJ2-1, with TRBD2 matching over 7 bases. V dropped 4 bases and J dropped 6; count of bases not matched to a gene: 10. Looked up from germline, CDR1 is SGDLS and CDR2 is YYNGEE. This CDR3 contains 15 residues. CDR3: CASSTWGSGPNEQFF. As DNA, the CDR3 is TGTGCCAGCAGCACCTGGGGTAGCGGGCCCAATGAGCAGTTCTTC.

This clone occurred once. The CDR3 DNA follows: TGTGCCAGCATTACAACAGGGCTAGACGAGCAGTACTTC. Amino acids: CASITTGLDEQYF. The genes are TRBV28 and TRBJ2-7; D possibly corresponds to TRBD1 (6 bases). Trimming left V 7 bases short and J 5 bases short, with 15 bases between. Germline assignment: CDR1 MDHEN and CDR2 SYDVKM. The CDR3 runs 13 residues.

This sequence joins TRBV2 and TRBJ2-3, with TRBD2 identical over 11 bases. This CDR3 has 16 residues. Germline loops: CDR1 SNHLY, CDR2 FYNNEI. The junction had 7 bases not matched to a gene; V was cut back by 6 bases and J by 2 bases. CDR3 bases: TGTGCCAGCAGGGGGCTAGCGGGGGGCTACACAGATACGCAGTATTTT. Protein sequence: CASRGLAGGYTDTQYF.

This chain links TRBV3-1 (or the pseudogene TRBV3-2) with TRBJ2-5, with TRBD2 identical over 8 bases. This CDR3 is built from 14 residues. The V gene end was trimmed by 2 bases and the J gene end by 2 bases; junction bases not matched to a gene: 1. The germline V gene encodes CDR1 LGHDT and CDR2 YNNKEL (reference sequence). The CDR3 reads CASSQLAGQETQYF. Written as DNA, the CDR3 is TGTGCCAGCAGCCAATTAGCGGGGCAAGAGACCCAGTACTTC.

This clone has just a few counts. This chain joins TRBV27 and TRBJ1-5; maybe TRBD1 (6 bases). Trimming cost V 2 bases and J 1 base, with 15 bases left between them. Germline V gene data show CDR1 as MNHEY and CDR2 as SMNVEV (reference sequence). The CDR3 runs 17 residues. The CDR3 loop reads CASSLRGKGRSNQPQHF. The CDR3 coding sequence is TGTGCCAGCAGTTTAAGGGGGAAGGGCCGGAGCAATCAGCCCCAGCATTTT.

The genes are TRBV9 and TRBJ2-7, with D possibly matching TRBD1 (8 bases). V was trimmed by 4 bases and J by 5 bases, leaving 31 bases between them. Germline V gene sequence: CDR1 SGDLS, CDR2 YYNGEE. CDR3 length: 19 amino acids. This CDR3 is CASSPHPLIMDREGDEQYF. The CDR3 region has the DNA TGTGCCAGCAGCCCCCATCCCTTGATTATGGACAGGGAGGGCGACGAGCAGTACTTC.

The chain's CDR3 is CAISDRGPSSYNSPLHF. The CDR3 DNA reads as TGTGCCATCAGTGACCGGGGCCCGAGCTCCTATAATTCACCCCTCCACTTT. The V call is TRBV10-3, the J call TRBJ1-6; possible D gene TRBD1, 5 bases. The CDR3 loop spans 17 amino acids. V was shortened by 3 bases and J by 0 bases, with 12 bases between the two germline ends. Germline CDR1 is ENHRY and CDR2 is SYGVKD.

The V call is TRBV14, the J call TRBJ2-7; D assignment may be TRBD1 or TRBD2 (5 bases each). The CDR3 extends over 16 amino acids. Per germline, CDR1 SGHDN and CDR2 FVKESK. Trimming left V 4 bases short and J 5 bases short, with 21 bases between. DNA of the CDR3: TGTGCCAGCAGCCTCTTTCCGGGACCTGGAGGCGACGAGCAGTACTTC. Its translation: CASSLFPGPGGDEQYF.

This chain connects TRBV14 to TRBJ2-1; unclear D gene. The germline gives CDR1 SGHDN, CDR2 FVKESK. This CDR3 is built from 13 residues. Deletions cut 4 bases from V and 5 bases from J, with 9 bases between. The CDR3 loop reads CASSRGSNNEQFF. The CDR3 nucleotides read TGTGCCAGCAGCCGAGGATCGAACAATGAGCAGTTCTTC.